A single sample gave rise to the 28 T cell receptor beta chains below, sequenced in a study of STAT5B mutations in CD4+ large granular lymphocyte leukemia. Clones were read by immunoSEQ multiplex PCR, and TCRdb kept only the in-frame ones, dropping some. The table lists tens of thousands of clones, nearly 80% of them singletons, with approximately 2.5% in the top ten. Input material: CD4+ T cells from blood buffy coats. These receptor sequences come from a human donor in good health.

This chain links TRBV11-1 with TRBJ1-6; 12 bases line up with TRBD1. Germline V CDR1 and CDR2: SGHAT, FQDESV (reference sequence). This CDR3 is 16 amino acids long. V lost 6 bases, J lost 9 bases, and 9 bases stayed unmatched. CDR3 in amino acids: CASRPGTGGVSSPLHF. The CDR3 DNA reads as TGTGCCAGCAGACCCGGGACAGGGGGCGTGAGTTCACCCCTCCACTTT.

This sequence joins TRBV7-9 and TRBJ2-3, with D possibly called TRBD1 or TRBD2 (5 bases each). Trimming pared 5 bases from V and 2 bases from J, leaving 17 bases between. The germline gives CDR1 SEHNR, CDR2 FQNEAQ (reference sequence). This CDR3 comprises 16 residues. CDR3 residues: CASSPGAGGNTDTQYF. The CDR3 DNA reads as TGTGCCAGCAGCCCTGGGGCCGGAGGAAACACAGATACGCAGTATTTT.

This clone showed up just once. The CDR3 sequence: CAISRQGTTDTQYF. The CDR3 nucleotides are TGTGCCATCAGCAGACAGGGGACCACAGATACGCAGTATTTT. The J gene is TRBJ2-3, the V gene TRBV10-3; 8 bases are a match to TRBD1. The CDR3 consists of 14 residues. Trimming at V came to 6 bases and at J to 2 bases, leaving 4 bases not matched to a gene. CDR1 and CDR2 from the germline V gene are ENHRY and SYGVKD.

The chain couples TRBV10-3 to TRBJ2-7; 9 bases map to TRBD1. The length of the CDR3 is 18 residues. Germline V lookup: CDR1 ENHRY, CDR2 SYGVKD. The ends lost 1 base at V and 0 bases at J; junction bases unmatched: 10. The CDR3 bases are TGTGCCATCAGTGAGTTTTTGACCGGGACAGGGAACTCCTACGAGCAGTACTTC. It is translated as CAISEFLTGTGNSYEQYF.

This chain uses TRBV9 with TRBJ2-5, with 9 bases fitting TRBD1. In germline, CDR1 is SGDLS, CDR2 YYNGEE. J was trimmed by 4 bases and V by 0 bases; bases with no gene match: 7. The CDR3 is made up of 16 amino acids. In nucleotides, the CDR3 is TGTGCCAGCAGCGTAGATCTGTTGGGACAGGGAGAGACCCAGTACTTC. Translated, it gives CASSVDLLGQGETQYF.

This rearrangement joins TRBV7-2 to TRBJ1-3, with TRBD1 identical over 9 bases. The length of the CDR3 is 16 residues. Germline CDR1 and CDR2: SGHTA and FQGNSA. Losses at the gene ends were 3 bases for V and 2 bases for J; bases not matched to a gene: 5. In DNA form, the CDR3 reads TGTGCCAGCAGCTTGACTGGGACAGGGACTGGAAACACCATATATTTT. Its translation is CASSLTGTGTGNTIYF.

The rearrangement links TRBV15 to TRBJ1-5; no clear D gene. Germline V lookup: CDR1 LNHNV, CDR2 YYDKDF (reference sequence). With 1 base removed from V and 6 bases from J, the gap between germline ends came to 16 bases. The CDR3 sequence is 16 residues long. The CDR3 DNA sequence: TGTGCCACCAGCAGAGTTGCCGAATTAGGAAGTCAGCCCCAGCATTTT. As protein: CATSRVAELGSQPQHF.

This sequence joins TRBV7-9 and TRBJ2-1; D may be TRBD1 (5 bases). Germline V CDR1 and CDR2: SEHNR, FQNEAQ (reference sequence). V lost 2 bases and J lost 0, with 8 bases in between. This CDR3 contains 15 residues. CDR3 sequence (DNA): TGTGCCAGCAGCTTACAGGGTAGCTCCTACAATGAGCAGTTCTTC. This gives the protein CASSLQGSSYNEQFF.

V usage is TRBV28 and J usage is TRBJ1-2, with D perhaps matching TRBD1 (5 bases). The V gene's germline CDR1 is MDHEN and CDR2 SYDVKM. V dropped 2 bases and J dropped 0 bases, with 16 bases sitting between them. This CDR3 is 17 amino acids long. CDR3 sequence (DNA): TGTGCCAGCAGTTTAGGGGGAAGGGTGGGATCTAACTATGGCTACACCTTC. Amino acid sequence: CASSLGGRVGSNYGYTF.

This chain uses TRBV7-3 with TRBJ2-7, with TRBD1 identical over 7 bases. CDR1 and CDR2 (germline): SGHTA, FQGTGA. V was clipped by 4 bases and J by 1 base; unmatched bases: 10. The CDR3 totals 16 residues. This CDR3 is CASSWGAGTASYEQYF. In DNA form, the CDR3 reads TGTGCCAGCAGCTGGGGAGCCGGGACAGCGTCCTACGAGCAGTACTTC.

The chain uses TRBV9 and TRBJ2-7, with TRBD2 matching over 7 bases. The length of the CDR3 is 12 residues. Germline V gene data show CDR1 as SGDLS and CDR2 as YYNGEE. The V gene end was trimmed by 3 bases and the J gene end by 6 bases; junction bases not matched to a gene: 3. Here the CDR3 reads CASSASGLEQYF. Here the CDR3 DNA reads TGTGCCAGCAGCGCTAGCGGACTCGAGCAGTACTTC.

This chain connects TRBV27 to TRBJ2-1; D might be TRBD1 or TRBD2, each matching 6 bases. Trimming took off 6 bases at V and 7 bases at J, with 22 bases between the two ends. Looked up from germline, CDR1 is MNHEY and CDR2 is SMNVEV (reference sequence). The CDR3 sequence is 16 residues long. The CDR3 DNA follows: TGTGCCAGCAGGCCCTTCTGGGGGGCAACCTCGAATGAGCAGTTCTTC. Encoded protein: CASRPFWGATSNEQFF.

DNA of the CDR3: TGTGCCAGTAGTAACGGGCCGGGGGCAGCCTACGAGCAGTACTTC. It translates to CASSNGPGAAYEQYF. The chain combines TRBV19 with TRBJ2-7; D possibly matches TRBD1 or TRBD2 (6 bases each). The CDR3 is 15 amino acids. Germline CDR1 reads LNHDA; CDR2 reads SQIVND (reference sequence). The germline V and J ends were trimmed by 4 bases and 2 bases, with 15 bases remaining between them.

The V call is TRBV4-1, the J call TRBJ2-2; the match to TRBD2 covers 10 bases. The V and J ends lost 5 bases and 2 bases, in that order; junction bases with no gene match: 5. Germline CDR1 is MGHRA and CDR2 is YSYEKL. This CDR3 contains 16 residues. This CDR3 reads CASSLGLAANTGELFF. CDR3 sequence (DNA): TGCGCCAGCAGCTTAGGACTAGCGGCTAACACCGGGGAGCTGTTTTTT.

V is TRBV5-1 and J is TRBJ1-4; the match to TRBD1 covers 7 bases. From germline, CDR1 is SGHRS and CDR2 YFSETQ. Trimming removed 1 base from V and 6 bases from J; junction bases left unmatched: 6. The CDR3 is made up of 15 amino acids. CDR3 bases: TGCGCCAGCAGCTTGCGGAGGGGGCTTGATGAAAAACTGTTTTTT. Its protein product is CASSLRRGLDEKLFF.

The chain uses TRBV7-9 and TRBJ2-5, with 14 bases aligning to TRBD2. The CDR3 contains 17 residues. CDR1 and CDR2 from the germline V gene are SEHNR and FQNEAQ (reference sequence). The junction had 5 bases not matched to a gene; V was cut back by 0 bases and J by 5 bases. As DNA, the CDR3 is TGTGCCAGCAGCTTAGCGACTAGCGGGAGGGTCCAGGAGACCCAGTACTTC. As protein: CASSLATSGRVQETQYF.

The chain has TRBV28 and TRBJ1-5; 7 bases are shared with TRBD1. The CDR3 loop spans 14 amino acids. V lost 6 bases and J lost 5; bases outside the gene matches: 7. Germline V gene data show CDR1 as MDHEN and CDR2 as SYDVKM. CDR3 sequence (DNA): TGTGCCAGCAGCACCGGGACAGCGTATCAGCCCCAGCATTTT. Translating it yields CASSTGTAYQPQHF.

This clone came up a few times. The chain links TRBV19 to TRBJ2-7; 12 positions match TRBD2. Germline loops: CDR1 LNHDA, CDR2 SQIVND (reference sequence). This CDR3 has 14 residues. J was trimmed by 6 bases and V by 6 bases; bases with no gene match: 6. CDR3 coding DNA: TGTGCCAGTAGAACGACTAGCGGGAGTTCCGAGCAGTACTTC. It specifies CASRTTSGSSEQYF.

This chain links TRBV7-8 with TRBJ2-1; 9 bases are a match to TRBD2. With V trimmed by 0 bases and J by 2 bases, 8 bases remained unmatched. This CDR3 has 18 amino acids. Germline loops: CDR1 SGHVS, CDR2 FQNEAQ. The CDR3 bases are TGTGCCAGCAGCTTAGCGTCCAGCGGGGGGTTCACCTACAATGAGCAGTTCTTC. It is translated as CASSLASSGGFTYNEQFF.

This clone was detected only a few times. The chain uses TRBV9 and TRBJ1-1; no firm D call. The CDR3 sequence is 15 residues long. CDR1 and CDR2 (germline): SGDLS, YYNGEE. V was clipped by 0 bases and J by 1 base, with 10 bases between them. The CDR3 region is CASSVGNLANTEAFF. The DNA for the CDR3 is TGTGCCAGCAGCGTAGGGAATTTGGCGAACACTGAAGCTTTCTTT.

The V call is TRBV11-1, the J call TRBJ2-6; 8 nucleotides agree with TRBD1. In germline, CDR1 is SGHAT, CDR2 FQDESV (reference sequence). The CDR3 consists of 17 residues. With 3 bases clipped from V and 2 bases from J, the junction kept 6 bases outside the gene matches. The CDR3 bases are TGTGCCAGCAGCTTGGAGACAGGGGAAGCTGGGGCCAACGTCCTGACTTTC. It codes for CASSLETGEAGANVLTF.

CDR3 coding DNA: TGTGCCAGCGCCGTGACAGGTCCCTCGGGGTCTGGGGCCAACGTCCTGACTTTC. Protein: CASAVTGPSGSGANVLTF. This chain connects TRBV27 to TRBJ2-6, with TRBD1 as a possible D gene (6 bases). This CDR3 has 18 residues. CDR1 is MNHEY and CDR2 is SMNVEV in the germline V gene (reference sequence). Trimming stripped 8 bases from V and 1 base from J, with 21 bases between.

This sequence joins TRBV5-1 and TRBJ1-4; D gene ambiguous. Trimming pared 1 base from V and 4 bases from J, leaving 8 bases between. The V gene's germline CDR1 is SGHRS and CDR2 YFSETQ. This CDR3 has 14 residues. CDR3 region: CASSLSQINEKLFF. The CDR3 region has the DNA TGCGCCAGCAGCTTGAGTCAGATTAATGAAAAACTGTTTTTT.

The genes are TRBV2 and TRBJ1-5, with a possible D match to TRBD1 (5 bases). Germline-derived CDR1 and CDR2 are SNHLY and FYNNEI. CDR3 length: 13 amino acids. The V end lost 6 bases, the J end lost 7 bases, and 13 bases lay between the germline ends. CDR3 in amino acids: CASRPGNGQPQHF. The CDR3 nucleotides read TGTGCCAGCAGGCCAGGGAATGGACAGCCCCAGCATTTT.

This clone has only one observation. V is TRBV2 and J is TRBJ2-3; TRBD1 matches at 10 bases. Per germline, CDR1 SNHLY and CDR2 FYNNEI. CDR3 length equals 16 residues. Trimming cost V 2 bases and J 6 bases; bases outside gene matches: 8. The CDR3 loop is CASSERRQGAGDTQYF. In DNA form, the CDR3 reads TGTGCCAGCAGTGAACGAAGACAGGGGGCGGGTGATACGCAGTATTTT.

This chain's CDR3 is CASSPQGGTSTDTQYF. CDR3 bases: TGTGCCAGCTCACCGCAGGGGGGAACTAGCACAGATACGCAGTATTTT. J is TRBJ2-3 and V is TRBV18; the D gene is possibly TRBD1 (7 bases). Germline assignment: CDR1 KGHSH and CDR2 LQKENI. V was clipped by 3 bases and J by 0 bases, with 13 bases between them. There are 16 residues in the CDR3.

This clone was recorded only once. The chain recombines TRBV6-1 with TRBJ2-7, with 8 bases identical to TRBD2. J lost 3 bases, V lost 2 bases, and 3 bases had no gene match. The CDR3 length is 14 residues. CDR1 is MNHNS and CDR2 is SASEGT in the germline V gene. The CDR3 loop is CASSETSGSYEQYF. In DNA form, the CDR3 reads TGTGCCAGCAGTGAAACTAGCGGCAGCTACGAGCAGTACTTC.

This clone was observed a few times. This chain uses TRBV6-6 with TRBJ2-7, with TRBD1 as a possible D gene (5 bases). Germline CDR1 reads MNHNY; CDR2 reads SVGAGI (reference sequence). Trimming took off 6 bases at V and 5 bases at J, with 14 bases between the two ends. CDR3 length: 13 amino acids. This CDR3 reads CASSMSQGNEQYF. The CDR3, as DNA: TGTGCCAGCAGCATGAGTCAGGGCAACGAGCAGTACTTC.